This T cell receptor beta chain came from a study of blood T cells in healthy people across ages. This CDR3 contains 14 residues. Germline V lookup: CDR1 SEHNR, CDR2 FQNEAQ (reference sequence). The J segment lost 12 bases and the V segment lost 5 bases, leaving 13 bases of the junction unmatched. This clonotype was detected only a few times. A J-beta primer mix and a sample-barcoded 5' primer were used in a second PCR of about 7 to 11 cycles. MiXCR, run by TCRdb on the 5' RACE reads, gives a single entry per CDR3 protein. Of about 1,500,000 distinct CDR3 sequences listed, roughly 27% are singletons. The source is a woman in her twenties or thirties in good health. Source material: blood. V gene TRBV7-9 combines with J gene TRBJ2-1, with 7 bases aligning to TRBD1. CDR3 nucleotides: TGTGCCAGCAGCCCTCGACAGGGTTACGATGGGCAGTTCTTC. This codes for CASSPRQGYDGQFF.